This T cell receptor beta chain was sequenced for a study of PD-1 blockade in mismatch repair-deficient tumors. TCRdb's table, derived via immunoSEQ multiplex PCR, lists solely in-frame clones and lacks some. The sample shows roughly 70,000 clones, about 72% of them seen only once. This clone is a singleton in its sample. Germline V CDR1 and CDR2: SGHVS, FQNEAQ. This CDR3 is built from 12 residues. Trimming left V 3 bases short and J 7 bases short, with 6 bases between. This clonotype was obtained from an adult with mismatch repair-deficient cancer. The sample was peripheral blood, taken 2 weeks after starting pembrolizumab. V usage is TRBV7-8 and J usage is TRBJ1-4, with no clear D. CDR3 DNA sequence: TGTGCCAGCAGCTTTTTGCCTGAAAAACTGTTTTTT. Translation gives CASSFLPEKLFF. Full variable domain (rest looked up from reference TRBV7-8 and TRBJ1-4): GAGVSQSPRYKVAKRGQDVALRCDPISGHVSLFWYQQALGQGPEFLTYFQNEAQLDKSGLPSDRFFAERPEGSVSTLKIQRTQQEDSAVYLCASSFLPEKLFFGSGTQLSVL.